This is a list of T cell receptor beta chains from one sample in a study of shared clonotypes between healthy human individuals. The assay was immunoSEQ multiplex PCR, and TCRdb's table has in-frame clones only and misses some. The table includes over 2 million clones, 85% to 95% detected once. Sequencing input: naive CD4+ T cells from PBMCs. The receptors derive from a man aged 18 to 29 in good health. Some clones in this sample may be carry-over from other donors' samples. Both conserved end residues are part of each CDR3. A D gene is named only where the DNA matches it firmly. Clone size, where shown, is once, few, many, or a class for clones that have expanded.

TRBV28	TRBJ2-2	.	.	CASSFAGSYTGELFF	TGTGCCAGCAGTTTCGCAGGGTCGTACACCGGGGAGCTGTTTTTT
TRBV28	TRBJ2-7	.	.	CASRRSSYEQYF	TGTGCCAGCCGTCGGAGCTCCTACGAGCAGTACTTC
TRBV7-2	TRBJ1-2	.	.	CASSLLGTNYGYTF	TGTGCCAGCAGCTTACTTGGGACAAACTATGGCTACACCTTC
TRBV19	TRBJ2-7	.	TRBD1	CASSPPGQERYEQYF	TGTGCCAGTAGTCCCCCGGGACAGGAACGCTACGAGCAGTACTTC
TRBV28	TRBJ2-1	.	TRBD2	CATFRGGRLAGHNEQFF	TGTGCCACCTTCAGAGGGGGGCGACTAGCGGGCCACAATGAGCAGTTCTTC
TRBV9	TRBJ1-1	.	TRBD1	CASSGSGGTEAFF	TGTGCCAGCAGCGGATCAGGGGGAACTGAAGCTTTCTTT
TRBV27	TRBJ2-5	.	.	CASSFLGRGQETQYF	TGTGCCAGCAGTTTTTTAGGACGAGGTCAAGAGACCCAGTACTTC
TRBV12-5	TRBJ2-5	.	TRBD2	CASGRGGQETQYF	TGTGCTAGTGGGCGCGGGGGCCAAGAGACCCAGTACTTC
TRBV6-1	TRBJ2-4	.	TRBD1	CASRGDRANVNIQYF	TGTGCCAGCAGGGGGGACAGGGCCAACGTAAACATTCAGTACTTC
TRBV7-3	TRBJ2-5	.	.	CASSLGGRGQETQYF	TGTGCCAGCAGCCTCGGGGGCAGGGGGCAAGAGACCCAGTACTTC
TRBV28	TRBJ1-4	.	.	CASSPTGTREKLFF	TGTGCCAGCAGCCCAACCGGGACACGGGAAAAACTGTTTTTT
TRBV7-9	TRBJ2-7	.	TRBD1	CASSIAGTGSSYEQYF	TGTGCCAGCAGCATAGCCGGGACAGGGAGCTCCTACGAGCAGTACTTC
TRBV10-2	TRBJ2-3	.	.	CASRSGRTDTQYF	TGCGCCAGCAGAAGTGGCCGCACAGATACGCAGTATTTT
TRBV6-8	TRBJ2-7	.	TRBD2	CASSYSIREGIYEQYF	TGTGCCAGCAGTTACAGTATCCGGGAGGGCATCTACGAGCAGTACTTC
TRBV14	TRBJ1-4	once	TRBD1	CASRRNRDRADEKLFF	TGTGCCAGCAGACGTAACCGGGACAGGGCAGACGAAAAACTGTTTTTT
TRBV6-1	TRBJ1-3	once	.	CASSDGTLDFSGNTIYF	TGTGCCAGCAGTGATGGGACACTTGATTTCTCTGGAAACACCATATATTTT
TRBV4-1	TRBJ2-1	.	.	CASSFTWGPRYDNEQFF	TGCGCCAGCAGCTTTACTTGGGGGCCGAGATATGACAATGAGCAGTTCTTC
TRBV28	TRBJ1-3	.	TRBD1	CASRGPGQEIGTIYF	TGTGCCAGCAGGGGGCCGGGACAGGAGATTGGGACCATATATTTT
TRBV18	TRBJ2-5	.	TRBD2	CASSPLADQETQYF	TGTGCCAGCTCACCTCTAGCGGATCAAGAGACCCAGTACTTC
TRBV6-5	TRBJ1-3	.	TRBD1	CASSSTDRADTIYF	TGTGCCAGCAGTTCCACGGACAGGGCTGACACCATATATTTT
TRBV7-3	TRBJ2-3	.	.	CASTLVYQDTQYF	TGTGCCAGCACATTGGTTTACCAAGATACGCAGTATTTT
TRBV6-5	TRBJ2-3	.	.	CASSYSPRVTDTQYF	TGTGCCAGCAGTTACTCGCCCAGGGTTACAGATACGCAGTATTTT
TRBV7-2	TRBJ2-4	.	.	CASSLTPLSGIQYF	TGTGCCAGCAGCTTAACTCCCCTAAGCGGCATTCAGTACTTC
TRBV20-1	TRBJ2-5	.	.	CSANLQETQYF	TGCAGTGCTAATCTCCAAGAGACCCAGTACTTC
TRBV7-3	TRBJ2-7	.	.	CASSKGPGRNYEQYF	TGTGCCAGCAGCAAGGGACCGGGACGGAATTACGAGCAGTACTTC
TRBV4-2	TRBJ1-1	.	.	CASSARWGGLYGNTEAFF	TGTGCCAGCAGCGCGAGGTGGGGGGGGCTGTATGGGAACACTGAAGCTTTCTTT
TRBV10-3	TRBJ2-7	once	.	CAIMGGSSYEQYF	TGTGCCATCATGGGCGGCAGCTCCTACGAGCAGTACTTC
TRBV19	TRBJ2-2	.	TRBD1	CASMRQGDTGELFF	TGTGCCAGTATGCGACAGGGGGACACCGGGGAGCTGTTTTTT
TRBV5-1	TRBJ2-3	.	.	CASSLGEASTDTQYF	TGCGCCAGCAGCTTGGGGGAGGCAAGCACAGATACGCAGTATTTT
TRBV5-1	TRBJ2-3	once	TRBD1	CASRWTGGAADTQYF	TGCGCCAGCAGGTGGACAGGGGGCGCGGCAGATACGCAGTATTTT
TRBV7-2	TRBJ1-2	.	.	CASSSALGTGGYTF	TGTGCCAGCAGCTCAGCCCTGGGGACGGGTGGCTACACCTTC